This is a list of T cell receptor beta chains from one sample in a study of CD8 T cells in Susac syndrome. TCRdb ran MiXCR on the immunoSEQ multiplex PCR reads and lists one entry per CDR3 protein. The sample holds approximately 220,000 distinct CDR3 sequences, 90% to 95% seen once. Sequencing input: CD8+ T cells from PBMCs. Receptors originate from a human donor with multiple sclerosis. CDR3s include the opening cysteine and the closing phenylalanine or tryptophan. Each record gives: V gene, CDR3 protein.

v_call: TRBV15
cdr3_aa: CATRVRAGELFF

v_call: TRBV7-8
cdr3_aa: CASSVTAGQGSVGNQPQHF

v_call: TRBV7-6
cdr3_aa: CASSETGSYEQYF

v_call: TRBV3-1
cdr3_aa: CASSQDLASGRFYEQYF

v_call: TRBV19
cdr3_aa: CATGTSDYNEQFF

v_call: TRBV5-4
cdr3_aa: CASSPGQGVLNEQFF

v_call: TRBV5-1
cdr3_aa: CASSPLDRNEQFF

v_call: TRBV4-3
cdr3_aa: CASSQAQTGGATDTQYF

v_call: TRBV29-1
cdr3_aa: CSATLAGAPYNEQFF

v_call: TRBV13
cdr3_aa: CASSRDNSPLHF

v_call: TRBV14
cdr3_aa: CASSQDLAGRYGYTF

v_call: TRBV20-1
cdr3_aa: CSARSLAGGHRYEQYF

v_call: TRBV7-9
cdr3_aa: CASSLGKFMNTEAFF

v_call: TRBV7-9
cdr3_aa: CASSILGDLPYEQYF

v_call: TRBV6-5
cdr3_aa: CASSYARGYEQYF

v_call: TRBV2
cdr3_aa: CATRTLGTEQKETQYF

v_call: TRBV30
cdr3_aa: CAWSDGSSYEQYF

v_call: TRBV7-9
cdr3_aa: CASRAGSYNEQFF

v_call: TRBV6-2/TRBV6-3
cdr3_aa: CASSSLGQGYNEQFF

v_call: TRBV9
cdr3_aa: CASSVDDNEQFF

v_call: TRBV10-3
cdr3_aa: CAISESTREDYNEQFF

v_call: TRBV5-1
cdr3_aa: CASSLAGLATFLTDTQYF

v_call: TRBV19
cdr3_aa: CASVTSGSSDTQYF

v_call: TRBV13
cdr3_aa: CASSLTSRQGAGGYTF

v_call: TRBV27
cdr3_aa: CASSLKGSYEQYF

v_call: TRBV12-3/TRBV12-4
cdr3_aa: CATGHNTDTQYF

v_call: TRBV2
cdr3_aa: CASNRQGASQPQHF

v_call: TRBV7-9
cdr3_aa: CASSGTGITNEKLFF

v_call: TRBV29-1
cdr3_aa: CSVLRGGEQYF

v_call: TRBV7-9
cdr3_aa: CASSLRVQGTDQETQYF

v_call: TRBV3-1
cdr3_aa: CASSLVAGAIEAGELFF

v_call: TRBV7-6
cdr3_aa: CASSLEAASMVFF

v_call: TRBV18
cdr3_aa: CASSRGGDNEQFF

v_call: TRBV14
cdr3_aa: CASSQDGRTNTEAFF

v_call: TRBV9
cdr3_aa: CASSVDERDTDTQYF

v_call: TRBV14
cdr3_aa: CASSQSRDRGPYNSPLHF

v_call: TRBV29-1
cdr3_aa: CSVWIDTGELFF

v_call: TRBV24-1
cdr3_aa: CATSDPGTSGNNEQFF

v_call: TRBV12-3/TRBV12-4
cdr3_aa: CASTSPSGRASNEQFF

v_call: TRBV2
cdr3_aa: CAIVGQINEKLFF

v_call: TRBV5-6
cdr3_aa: CASSLRPRTDTQYF

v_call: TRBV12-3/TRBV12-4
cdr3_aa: CASSLAGGTAEQFF

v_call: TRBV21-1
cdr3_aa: CASSKAQPGGWYEQYF

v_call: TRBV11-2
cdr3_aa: CASSFSHEREGLDTQYF

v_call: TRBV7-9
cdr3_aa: CASRDAGLAINEQFF

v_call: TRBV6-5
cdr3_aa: CASSYSSGGQETQYF

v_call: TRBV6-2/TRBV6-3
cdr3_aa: CASSYSKRSDTIYF

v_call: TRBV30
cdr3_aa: CAWSLDRYSNQPQHF

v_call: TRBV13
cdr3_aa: CASSLGYEGADTEAFF

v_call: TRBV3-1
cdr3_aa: CASSQDDAASGTYGYTF

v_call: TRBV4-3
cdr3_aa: CASSNDRDSNQPQHF

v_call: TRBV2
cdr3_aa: CASRAGTEFQETQYF

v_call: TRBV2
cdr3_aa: CASSDSWNQPQHF

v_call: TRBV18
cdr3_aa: CASSHGGGSYNEQFF

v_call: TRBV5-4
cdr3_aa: CASSSVTGGGYTF

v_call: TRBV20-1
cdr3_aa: CSARVGNLYEQYF

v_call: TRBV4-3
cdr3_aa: CASSPEERGSYTF

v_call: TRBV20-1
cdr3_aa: CSARGVPLEETQYF

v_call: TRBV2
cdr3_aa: CASSEEGFANQPQHF